The entry below describes one T cell receptor beta chain. The data were obtained in a study of blood T cell repertoires in COVID-19. Whole-study context: Sources were T cells, B-cell-depleted T cells, or PBMCs; the material itself was cDNA or gDNA.

Produced via immunoSEQ multiplex PCR; TCRdb's table is partial and in-frame only. The sample has about 120,000 clones, around 85% seen once. Germline V gene data show CDR1 as SNHLY and CDR2 as FYNNEI. V dropped 9 bases and J dropped 3 bases, with 12 bases sitting between them. The CDR3 is 12 residues long. The TCR originated in a human donor in a cohort sampled during active COVID-19. The specimen sequenced was peripheral blood. The rearrangement links TRBV2 to TRBJ2-7; D is possibly TRBD2 (6 bases). The CDR3 DNA reads as TGTGCCAGTACTCCGGAGGGCTACGAGCAGTACTTC. Its protein is CASTPEGYEQYF.